Listed below are T cell receptor beta chains from one sample, sequenced in a study of blood T cell repertoires in COVID-19. Sequencing used immunoSEQ multiplex PCR; TCRdb keeps in-frame clones, though not all of them. Of some 64,000 clones in the sample, 79% are singletons; the top ten hold approximately 20%. The sample comprised peripheral blood. These receptors were collected from a woman of 80 years or more with active or convalescent COVID-19. Both conserved end residues are part of each CDR3.

V gene: TRBV5-6
CDR3 protein: CASSLGQLRNYGYTF

V gene: TRBV5-1
CDR3 protein: CASSSDPQGSNEQYF

V gene: TRBV10-3
CDR3 protein: CAITKGLAGGEDTQYF

V gene: TRBV4-1
CDR3 protein: CASSSLTDFKLFF

V gene: TRBV10-3
CDR3 protein: CAISEVVSGGLYTDTQYF

V gene: TRBV14
CDR3 protein: CASSLLEGMNTEAFF

V gene: TRBV2
CDR3 protein: CASRRAGTGLESGELFF

V gene: TRBV5-4
CDR3 protein: CASSFRPGQGREKLFF

V gene: TRBV6-1
CDR3 protein: CASSSWTAKNTEAFF

V gene: TRBV10-3
CDR3 protein: CAISEEQMNTEAFF

V gene: TRBV27
CDR3 protein: CASSGLFAPNYGYTF

V gene: TRBV29-1
CDR3 protein: CSVAGIGGANYGYTF

V gene: TRBV6-5
CDR3 protein: CASSRDRARYEQYF

V gene: TRBV7-2
CDR3 protein: CASSRGVGTVNTEAFF

V gene: TRBV7-9
CDR3 protein: CASSFGGLSSPLHF

V gene: TRBV5-4
CDR3 protein: CASSPGGSYGYTF

V gene: TRBV6-2/TRBV6-3
CDR3 protein: CASSQGAGEQYF

V gene: TRBV7-9
CDR3 protein: CASSSGTELEKLFF

V gene: TRBV5-1
CDR3 protein: CASRASVQNNSPLHF

V gene: TRBV3-1/TRBV3-2
CDR3 protein: CASSQPDRGDTEAFF

V gene: TRBV11-3
CDR3 protein: CASSLGGDLDEQYF

V gene: TRBV7-2
CDR3 protein: CAVNQGNNEKLFF

V gene: TRBV2
CDR3 protein: CASSRKGQGGTDTQYF

V gene: TRBV21-1
CDR3 protein: CASIEGRGGETQYF

V gene: TRBV10-2
CDR3 protein: CASSERRGETQYF

V gene: TRBV29-1
CDR3 protein: CSVETGGAEAFF

V gene: TRBV6-5
CDR3 protein: CASSYINLLRHTEAFF

V gene: TRBV12-5
CDR3 protein: CASGTGGQGGLHTEAFF

V gene: TRBV5-1
CDR3 protein: CASSLNIGGPTTDTQYF

V gene: TRBV6-5
CDR3 protein: CATNRGQNYGYTF

V gene: TRBV5-4
CDR3 protein: CASSQRGANTEAFF

V gene: TRBV27
CDR3 protein: CASSIGTSSEQFF

V gene: TRBV7-9
CDR3 protein: CASSPKSGTSGGAHNEQFF

V gene: TRBV6-4
CDR3 protein: CASSDTTGNYNSPLHF

V gene: TRBV6-1
CDR3 protein: CASSTTGRMNTEAFF

V gene: TRBV19
CDR3 protein: CASNPVGTGVISPLHF

V gene: TRBV19
CDR3 protein: CASSVQGYTEAFF